This T cell receptor (beta chain) was identified in a study of lymphopenia after photon versus proton radiotherapy. Broader study findings: Relative stability marked proton patients; photon patients lost diversity and naive cells. Only patients who died were analyzed for survival; proton advantage is unproven.

This clone appeared a few times. What it binds is not known. The sample contains more than one DNA sequence encoding this CDR3. CDR1 SGHDT and CDR2 YYEEEE come from the germline V gene. The CDR3 runs to 14 residues. The ends were cut back, 0 bases at V and 5 bases at J, with 11 bases in the middle. Generated by immunoSEQ multiplex PCR, the TCRdb table keeps only in-frame clones and is missing some. The table has about 160,000 clones, more than 85% seen once. The starting material was peripheral blood, obtained from a patient treated with photon-based radiotherapy. This receptor was obtained from a man between 45 and 60 years old with gastric cancer. This chain connects TRBV5-6 to TRBJ1-1; the D gene is possibly TRBD1 (5 bases). The CDR3 DNA is TGTGCCAGCAGCTTGGTCGCCGGGGGGACTGAAGCTTTCTTT. Translated: CASSLVAGGTEAFF.